Following are 3 T cell receptor beta chains from one sample sequenced in a study of cytomegalovirus exposure and HLA in healthy donors. PCR amplification relied on 60 Vbeta primers (plus 13 Jbeta primers). Profiling relied on immunoSEQ multiplex PCR, and the TCRdb table lists in-frame clones only, not all of them. The sample lists roughly 150,000 clones; less than 90% were seen once. Source material: PBMCs. The receptor source for this set is a man over 45 in good health and CMV-seropositive.

Comment on this clone: Lacking the conserved final phenylalanine or tryptophan, this CDR3 likely reflects a read error. The gene calls are TRBV18 and TRBJ1-4; D might be TRBD1 (5 bases). The germline V gene has CDR1 KGHSH and CDR2 LQKENI. There are 13 residues in the CDR3. Trimming took off 6 bases at V and 5 bases at J, with 10 bases between the two ends. CDR3 region: CASSRNRNEKLFL. CDR3 bases: TGTGCCAGCTCGCGGAACAGGAATGAAAAACTGTTTCTT.

As concerns this clone: The junction differs from germline at one of its ends, possibly a read error. The gene calls are TRBV7-2 and TRBJ2-3, with 9 bases lining up with TRBD2. The CDR3 is made up of 16 amino acids. Germline values: CDR1 SGHTA, CDR2 FQGNSA. The CDR3 loop is CASSLIVLAGADTRYF. The DNA of the CDR3 is TGTGCCAGCAGCTTAATAGTTTTAGCGGGGGCAGATACGCGGTATTTT. Full variable domain (remainder filled in from reference TRBV7-2 and TRBJ2-3): GAGVSQSPSNKVTEKGKDVELRCDPISGHTALYWYRQSLGQGLEFLIYFQGNSAPDKSGLPSDRFSAERTGGSVSTLTIQRTQQEDSAVYLCASSLIVLAGADTRYFGPGTRLTVL.

The V call is TRBV29-1, the J call TRBJ2-2, with D possibly matching TRBD1 (6 bases). This CDR3 spans 13 amino acids. The germline V gene has CDR1 SQVTM and CDR2 ANQGSEA. Trimming took off 6 bases at V and 1 base at J, with 9 bases between the two ends. The CDR3 is CSVPGENTGELFF. The CDR3 coding sequence is TGCAGCGTGCCAGGGGAGAACACCGGGGAGCTGTTTTTT.